Presented here are 7 T cell receptor beta chains from one specimen sequenced in a study of shared clonotypes between healthy human individuals. Generated by immunoSEQ multiplex PCR, the TCRdb table keeps only in-frame clones and is missing some. The sample yields more than 2 million clones, 90% to 96% seen once. Sample: naive CD4+ T cells sorted from blood. The sample's subset: CD45RA+ positively selected. Every receptor here comes from a man younger than 30 in good health.

Concerning this clone itself: Distinct nucleotide sequences in the sample also encode this CDR3. The chain joins TRBV18 to TRBJ1-1, with TRBD1 matching over 11 bases. Germline CDR1 KGHSH, CDR2 LQKENI. J gave up 2 bases and V 6 bases, and 5 bases lay outside the gene matches. This CDR3 comprises 15 residues. CDR3 sequence: CASSPGTGGNTEAFF. CDR3 DNA sequence: TGTGCCAGCTCGCCCGGGACAGGGGGAAACACTGAAGCTTTCTTT.

With respect to this clone: Different DNA sequences within this sample yield the same CDR3. V gene TRBV5-1 combines with J gene TRBJ2-7; D may be TRBD1 (8 bases). The CDR3 runs to 14 residues. CDR1 and CDR2 from the germline V gene are SGHRS and YFSETQ. V lost 4 bases and J lost 5, with 16 bases in between. CDR3 DNA sequence: TGCGCCAGCAGCCTAGGACAGGGAGGGGACGAGCAGTACTTC. This sequence encodes CASSLGQGGDEQYF.

Points on this clone: Other DNA sequences in the sample encode the same CDR3. The chain uses TRBV5-1 and TRBJ2-7, with D unresolved. The CDR3 length is 11 residues. CDR1 SGHRS and CDR2 YFSETQ come from the germline V gene. The V and J ends lost 4 bases and 6 bases respectively, with 8 bases between them. CDR3 protein: CASSLTGEQYF. In nucleotides, the CDR3 is TGCGCCAGCAGCCTGACTGGCGAGCAGTACTTC.

A remark on this clone: Within the sample, other DNA sequences also encode this same CDR3. This chain connects TRBV5-1 to TRBJ2-7, with 8 bases fitting TRBD1. V dropped 4 bases and J dropped 2; count of bases not matched to a gene: 2. Per germline, CDR1 SGHRS and CDR2 YFSETQ. The CDR3 has 13 residues. The CDR3 DNA is TGCGCCAGCAGCAGGGGACAGGCCTACGAGCAGTACTTC. Translated, it gives CASSRGQAYEQYF.

This chain joins TRBV25-1 and TRBJ1-5; D call uncertain. Trimming removed 3 bases from V and 7 bases from J, with 13 bases in between. The germline V gene has CDR1 MGHDK and CDR2 SYGVNS. The length of the CDR3 is 14 residues. The CDR3, as DNA: TGTGCCAGCAGTGATGGGAGGGTCGGACAGCCCCAGCATTTT. Its protein product is CASSDGRVGQPQHF.

V is TRBV5-1 and J is TRBJ1-1; D gene ambiguous. The V gene's germline CDR1 is SGHRS and CDR2 YFSETQ. V was cut by 4 bases and J by 0 bases, with 10 bases left in between. There are 14 residues in the CDR3. In DNA, the CDR3 is TGCGCCAGCAGCCAAGACGGGCTGAACACTGAAGCTTTCTTT. Its protein product is CASSQDGLNTEAFF.

CDR3 coding DNA: TGTGCCAGTACTCAAGGGGGAAATAATTCACCCCTCCACTTT. This encodes CASTQGGNNSPLHF. The chain couples TRBV19 to TRBJ1-6; D possibly corresponds to TRBD1 (6 bases). Germline V gene data show CDR1 as LNHDA and CDR2 as SQIVND (reference sequence). CDR3 length equals 14 residues. Trimming removed 7 bases from V and 5 bases from J, with 12 bases in between.